Listed here is a single TCR beta chain. These data come from a study of blood T cell repertoires in COVID-19. About the research overall: The analysed material was cDNA or gDNA that came from T cells, B-cell-depleted T cells, or PBMCs.

The CDR3 covers 14 residues. CDR1 and CDR2 from the germline V gene are SQVTM and ANQGSEA. V was pared by 6 bases and J by 0 bases, with 11 bases between. Original methodology: Amplifying reference gene primers gave estimates of nucleated cell counts. Here immunoSEQ multiplex PCR was the method, and the copy in TCRdb shows in-frame clones only, minus some. That table is the source of V, J and clone size, and D and trimming were worked out from the DNA. Of 65,000 to 85,000 clones listed, about nine tenths are singletons. The sample taken for sequencing was peripheral blood. This chain joins TRBV29-1 and TRBJ1-4; D might be TRBD1 (5 bases). This clonotype was obtained from a woman under 30 with acute or convalescent COVID-19. The CDR3 nucleotides are TGCAGCGTGGGAGGGACTGCAACTAATGAAAAACTGTTTTTT. Protein sequence: CSVGGTATNEKLFF. The variable domain in full, with the rest retrieved from reference TRBV29-1 and TRBJ1-4, is SAVISQKPSRDICQRGTSLTIQCQVDSQVTMMFWYRQQPGQSLTLIATANQGSEATYESGFVIDKFPISRPNLTFSTLTVSNMSPEDSSIYLCSVGGTATNEKLFFGSGTQLSVL.